Below, 18 T cell receptor beta chains from the same sample are listed, as sequenced in a study of blood T cells in healthy people across ages. The second PCR ran roughly 7 to 12 cycles with a sample-barcoded 5' primer and J-beta primers. Using its own MiXCR run on the 5' RACE reads, TCRdb lists one record per CDR3 protein. Of fewer than 750,000 distinct CDR3 sequences listed, around half are singletons. Material: blood. Receptors were obtained from a man of 80 years or more in good health.

V gene TRBV9 combines with J gene TRBJ2-7, with TRBD2 as a possible D gene (5 bases). The CDR3 totals 14 residues. Germline values: CDR1 SGDLS, CDR2 YYNGEE. V lost 7 bases and J lost 6, with 20 bases in between. CDR3 sequence (DNA): TGTGCCAGCGGCCCGCCCGGGGTCCGTGGCGAGCAGTACTTC. Protein sequence: CASGPPGVRGEQYF. The full variable domain, completed using reference TRBV9 and TRBJ2-7, is DSGVTQTPKHLITATGQRVTLRCSPRSGDLSVYWYQQSLDQGLQFLIQYYNGEERAKGNILERFSAQQFPDLHSELNLSSLELGDSALYFCASGPPGVRGEQYFGPGTRLTVT.

The rearrangement links TRBV5-1 to TRBJ2-1; TRBD1 is a possible D gene (6 bases). Trimming cost V 4 bases and J 6 bases, with 23 bases left between them. This CDR3 is built from 17 residues. CDR1 is SGHRS and CDR2 is YFSETQ in the germline V gene. The CDR3 reads CASSHGPTGSASNEQFF. Written as DNA, the CDR3 is TGCGCCAGCAGCCATGGACCGACAGGCTCTGCCAGCAATGAGCAGTTCTTC.

The gene calls are TRBV6-1 and TRBJ2-7, with D possibly TRBD2 on 5 matching bases. V lost 7 bases and J 3 bases, leaving 19 bases between the germline ends. Germline CDR1 and CDR2: MNHNS and SASEGT. There are 15 residues in the CDR3. CDR3 region: CASTTNLGSGYEQYF. The DNA for the CDR3 is TGTGCCAGCACCACGAATTTGGGGAGCGGCTACGAGCAGTACTTC.

This chain links TRBV20-1 with TRBJ1-2; D is uncertain. Germline V gene lookup returns CDR1 DFQATT and CDR2 SNEGSKA (reference sequence). Trimming took 1 base from V and 0 from J, leaving 9 bases between them. The CDR3 is made up of 14 amino acids. CDR3 sequence: CSARVPAANYGYTF. DNA of the CDR3: TGCAGTGCTAGAGTGCCAGCCGCTAACTATGGCTACACCTTC.

This chain joins TRBV7-9 and TRBJ2-7; D could derive from TRBD1 or TRBD2 (6 bases each). CDR3 length: 16 amino acids. CDR1 is SEHNR and CDR2 is FQNEAQ in the germline V gene (reference sequence). Trimming left V 3 bases short and J 0 bases short, with 15 bases between. CDR3: CASSFWGARGSYEQYF. CDR3 in DNA: TGTGCCAGCAGCTTCTGGGGGGCGAGGGGCTCCTACGAGCAGTACTTC.

In this sample, this clonotype turned up once. This rearrangement joins TRBV20-1 to TRBJ2-3; 8 nucleotides line up with TRBD2. The germline V gene encodes CDR1 DFQATT and CDR2 SNEGSKA (reference sequence). V shed 0 bases, J shed 3 bases, and the junction held 17 bases outside the gene matches. CDR3 size: 19 residues. The CDR3 nucleotides are TGCAGTGCTAGAGATGCGGGCCAAGGAGCGGGAGATGCGACAGATACGCAGTATTTT. It codes for CSARDAGQGAGDATDTQYF.

This chain connects TRBV5-1 to TRBJ2-3; TRBD1 agrees at 7 bases. The junction had 9 bases not matched to a gene; V was cut back by 7 bases and J by 4 bases. Germline V lookup: CDR1 SGHRS, CDR2 YFSETQ. This CDR3 has 14 residues. CDR3: CASRAQGSADTQYF. CDR3 DNA: TGCGCCAGCCGAGCACAGGGGAGCGCAGATACGCAGTATTTT.

This clonotype turned up a few times. Here the CDR3 DNA reads TGTGCCAGCAGCGCGGGACAATCGTCTCACGAGCAGTACTTC. It specifies CASSAGQSSHEQYF. The chain couples TRBV7-6 to TRBJ2-5; D is tentatively TRBD1 or TRBD2 (6 bases each). The last part of the DNA fits TRBJ2-7 better; the J call may be wrong. This CDR3 contains 14 residues. Per germline, CDR1 SGHVS and CDR2 FNYEAQ.

DNA of the CDR3: TGTGCCAGCTCACCTACTTACCAAGAGACCCAGTACTTC. It is translated as CASSPTYQETQYF. This chain joins TRBV18 and TRBJ2-5; D unclear. Trimming removed 3 bases from V and 0 bases from J, with 5 bases in between. The V gene's germline CDR1 is KGHSH and CDR2 LQKENI. The CDR3 sequence is 13 residues long.

The rearrangement joins TRBV29-1 to TRBJ2-7, with D unresolved. Trimming took 3 bases from V and 4 from J, leaving 7 bases between them. This CDR3 has 11 residues. Per germline, CDR1 SQVTM and CDR2 ANQGSEA. The CDR3 DNA reads TGCAGCGTTGATTGGCAGTACGAGCAGTACTTC. Translated: CSVDWQYEQYF.

DNA for the CDR3: TGCGCCAGCAGCCAGCTAAATACGGGGAATGAGCAGTTCTTC. This translates into CASSQLNTGNEQFF. J is TRBJ2-1 and V is TRBV4-3; D is possibly TRBD2 (5 bases). The CDR3 has 14 residues. Germline V gene data show CDR1 as LGHNA and CDR2 as YSLEER. Trimming cost V 3 bases and J 7 bases, with 13 bases left between them.

The chain recombines TRBV20-1 with TRBJ2-7; D assignment may be TRBD1 or TRBD2 (6 bases each). This CDR3 region has 15 residues. Germline-derived CDR1 and CDR2 are DFQATT and SNEGSKA (reference sequence). The V gene lost 2 bases and the J gene lost 0 bases, with 14 bases spanning the gap. CDR3 in amino acids: CSARTRRDISYEQYF. The DNA for the CDR3 is TGCAGTGCTAGAACCCGGCGGGACATCTCCTACGAGCAGTACTTC.

Concerning this clonotype itself: The junction does not match germline at one end; this may be a read error. The genes are TRBV7-9 and TRBJ2-7, with D tentatively TRBD2 (6 bases). The CDR3 spans 16 residues. The germline V gene encodes CDR1 SEHNR and CDR2 FQNEAQ (reference sequence). The CDR3 sequence: CVSSPFGGGLSNEQYF. The CDR3 bases are TGTGTCAGCAGCCCTTTTGGGGGAGGTCTGAGTAATGAGCAGTACTTC.

The V and J genes are TRBV7-2 and TRBJ2-2, with TRBD1 matching over 7 bases. Germline V gives CDR1 SGHTA, CDR2 FQGNSA. Germline trimming cut 2 bases from V and 1 base from J; bases unmatched to any gene: 4. The CDR3 loop spans 16 amino acids. The CDR3 DNA sequence: TGTGCCAGCAGCTTATACGGGACAGAGAACACCGGGGAGCTGTTTTTT. Protein product: CASSLYGTENTGELFF.

This clonotype was seen many times. This chain joins TRBV6-6 and TRBJ1-5; no firm D call. The ends were cut back, 6 bases at V and 4 bases at J, with 10 bases in the middle. CDR3 size: 13 residues. Germline loops: CDR1 MNHNY, CDR2 SVGAGI (reference sequence). CDR3 loop: CASRPDINQPQHF. CDR3 nucleotides: TGTGCCAGCAGGCCCGACATAAATCAGCCCCAGCATTTT.

The genes are TRBV6-2 or TRBV6-3 and TRBJ2-1; D gene unclear. There are 13 residues in the CDR3. The V end lost 2 bases, the J end lost 4 bases, and 6 bases lay between the germline ends. The germline gives CDR1 MNHEY, CDR2 SVGEGT. The CDR3 sequence: CASSYALYNEQFF. The CDR3 coding sequence is TGTGCCAGCAGTTACGCGCTTTACAATGAGCAGTTCTTC.

This chain links TRBV6-5 with TRBJ2-2; D gene ambiguous. V lost 7 bases and J lost 4, with 13 bases in between. CDR1 and CDR2 (germline): MNHEY, SVGAGI. The CDR3 loop spans 14 amino acids. CDR3 residues: CASKPGPGTGELFF. The CDR3 DNA reads TGTGCCAGCAAACCCGGACCGGGCACCGGGGAGCTGTTTTTT.

The chain links TRBV4-3 to TRBJ2-7, with TRBD1 identical over 7 bases. This CDR3 is 15 amino acids long. Looked up from germline, CDR1 is LGHNA and CDR2 is YSLEER. The J segment lost 2 bases and the V segment lost 2 bases, leaving 6 bases of the junction unmatched. The CDR3 DNA sequence: TGCGCCAGCAGCCAATTCCCGACAGGGCCCTACGAGCAGTACTTC. Translated, it gives CASSQFPTGPYEQYF.